The clone carrying this T cell receptor (beta chain) was counted once. The antigen is unknown. The donors (healthy individuals) were bone marrow donors. The sample originates from a study of cytomegalovirus exposure and HLA in healthy donors. General study results and limits: Indistinguishability led to the exclusion of some V segments, TRBV6-2 and TRBV6-3 included. The study carried out a later analysis of TCR beta sequences. It associated approximately 15,000 of them with specific HLA alleles at a false discovery rate of 0.05.

PCR employed 60 Vbeta and 13 Jbeta primers. The protocol was immunoSEQ multiplex PCR, while the TCRdb copy is restricted to in-frame clones and leaves out a portion. In the table there are 150,000 to 200,000 clones, almost 85% of which are singletons. Germline values: CDR1 SGHVS, CDR2 FQNEAQ. This CDR3 contains 16 residues. V shed 5 bases and J 0 bases; nucleotides not matched to a gene: 5. The chain combines TRBV7-8 with TRBJ2-5; 11 nucleotides line up with TRBD2. Sequenced sample: PBMCs. The sequence came from a man aged 25-40 years in good health and CMV-seronegative. The chain's CDR3 is CASSIPSGGHQETQYF. The CDR3 bases are TGTGCCAGCAGCATCCCTAGCGGGGGGCACCAAGAGACCCAGTACTTC.